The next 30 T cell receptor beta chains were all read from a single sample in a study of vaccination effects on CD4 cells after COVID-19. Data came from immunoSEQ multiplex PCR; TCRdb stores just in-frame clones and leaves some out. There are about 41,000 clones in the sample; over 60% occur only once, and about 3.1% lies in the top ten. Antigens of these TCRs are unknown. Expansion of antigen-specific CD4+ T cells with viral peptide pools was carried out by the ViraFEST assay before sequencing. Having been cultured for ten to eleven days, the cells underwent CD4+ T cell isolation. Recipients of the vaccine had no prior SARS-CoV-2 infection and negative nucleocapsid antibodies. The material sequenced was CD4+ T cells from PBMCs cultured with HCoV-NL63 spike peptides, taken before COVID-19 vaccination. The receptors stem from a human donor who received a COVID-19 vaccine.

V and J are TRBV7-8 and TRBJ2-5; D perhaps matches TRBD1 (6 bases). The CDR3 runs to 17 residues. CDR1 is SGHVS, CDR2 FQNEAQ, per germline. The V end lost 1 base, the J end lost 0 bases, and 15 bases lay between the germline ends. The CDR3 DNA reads TGTGCCAGCAGCTTAGGTCGATGGCAGGGGTACCAAGAGACCCAGTACTTC. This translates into CASSLGRWQGYQETQYF.

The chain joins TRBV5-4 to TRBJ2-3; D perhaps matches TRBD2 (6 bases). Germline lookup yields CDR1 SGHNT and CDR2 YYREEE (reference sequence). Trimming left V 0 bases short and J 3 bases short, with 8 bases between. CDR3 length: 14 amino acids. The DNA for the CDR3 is TGTGCCAGCAGCTTGGCCGGGGGAACAGATACGCAGTATTTT. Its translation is CASSLAGGTDTQYF. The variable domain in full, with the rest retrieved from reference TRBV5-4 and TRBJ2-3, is ETGVTQSPTHLIKTRGQQVTLRCSSQSGHNTVSWYQQALGQGPQFIFQYYREEENGRGNFPPRFSGLQFPNYSSELNVNALELDDSALYLCASSLAGGTDTQYFGPGTRLTVL.

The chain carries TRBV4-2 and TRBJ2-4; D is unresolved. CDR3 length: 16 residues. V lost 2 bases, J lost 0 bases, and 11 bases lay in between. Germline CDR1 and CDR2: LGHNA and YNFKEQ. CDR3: CASSQLDTVAKNIQYF. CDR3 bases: TGTGCCAGCAGCCAACTAGATACGGTAGCCAAAAACATTCAGTACTTC.

CDR3 DNA: TGTGCCAGCAGCCACCAGGACAAGCAGTTCTTC. Translating it yields CASSHQDKQFF. V is TRBV3-1 (or the pseudogene TRBV3-2) and J is TRBJ2-1, with a weak D call TRBD1 (5 bases). Per the germline V gene, CDR1 is LGHDT and CDR2 is YNNKEL (reference sequence). There are 11 residues in the CDR3. The V end lost 3 bases, the J end lost 11 bases, and 8 bases lay between the germline ends.

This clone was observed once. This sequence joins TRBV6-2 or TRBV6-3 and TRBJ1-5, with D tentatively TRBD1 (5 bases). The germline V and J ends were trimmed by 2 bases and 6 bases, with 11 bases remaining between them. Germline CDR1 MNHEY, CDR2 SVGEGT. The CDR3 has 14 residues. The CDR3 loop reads CASSYPPGGQPQHF. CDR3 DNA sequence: TGTGCCAGCAGTTACCCACCGGGGGGTCAGCCCCAGCATTTT.

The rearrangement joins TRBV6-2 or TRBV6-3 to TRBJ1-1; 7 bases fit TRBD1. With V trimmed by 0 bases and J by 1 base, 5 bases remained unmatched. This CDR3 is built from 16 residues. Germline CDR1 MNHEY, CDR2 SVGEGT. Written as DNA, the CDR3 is TGTGCCAGCAGTTACTCGTTAGGGGGCAAGAACACTGAAGCTTTCTTT. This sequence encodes CASSYSLGGKNTEAFF.

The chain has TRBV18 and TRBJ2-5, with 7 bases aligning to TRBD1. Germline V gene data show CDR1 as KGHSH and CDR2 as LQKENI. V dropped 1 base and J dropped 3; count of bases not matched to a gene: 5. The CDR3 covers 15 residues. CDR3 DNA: TGTGCCAGCTCACCACGACACGGGACAGAAGAGACCCAGTACTTC. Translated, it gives CASSPRHGTEETQYF.

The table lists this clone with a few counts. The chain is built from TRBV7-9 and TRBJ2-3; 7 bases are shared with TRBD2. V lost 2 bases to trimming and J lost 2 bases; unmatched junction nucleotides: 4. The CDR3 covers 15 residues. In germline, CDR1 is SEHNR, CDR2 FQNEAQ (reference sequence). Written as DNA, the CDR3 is TGTGCCAGCAGCTTACCAGCGGGGCCCACAGATACGCAGTATTTT. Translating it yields CASSLPAGPTDTQYF.

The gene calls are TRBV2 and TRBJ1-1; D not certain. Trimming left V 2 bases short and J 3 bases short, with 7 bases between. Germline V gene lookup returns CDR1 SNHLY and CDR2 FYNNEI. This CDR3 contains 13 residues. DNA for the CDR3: TGTGCCAGCAGTGAAAGCAGATACACTGAAGCTTTCTTT. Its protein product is CASSESRYTEAFF.

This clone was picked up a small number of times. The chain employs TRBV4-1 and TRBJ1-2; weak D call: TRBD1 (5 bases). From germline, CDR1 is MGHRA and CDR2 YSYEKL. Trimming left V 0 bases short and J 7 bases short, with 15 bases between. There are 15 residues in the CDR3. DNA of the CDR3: TGCGCCAGCAGCCAAGATCTCAGGGCTAGGGCTGGCTACACCTTC. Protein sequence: CASSQDLRARAGYTF.

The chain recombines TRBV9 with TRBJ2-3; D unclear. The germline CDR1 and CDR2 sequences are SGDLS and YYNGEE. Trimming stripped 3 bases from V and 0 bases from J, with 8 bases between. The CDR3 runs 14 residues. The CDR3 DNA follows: TGTGCCAGCAGCGCCCAGGCGAGCACAGATACGCAGTATTTT. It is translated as CASSAQASTDTQYF. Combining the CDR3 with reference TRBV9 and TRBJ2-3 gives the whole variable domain DSGVTQTPKHLITATGQRVTLRCSPRSGDLSVYWYQQSLDQGLQFLIQYYNGEERAKGNILERFSAQQFPDLHSELNLSSLELGDSALYFCASSAQASTDTQYFGPGTRLTVL.

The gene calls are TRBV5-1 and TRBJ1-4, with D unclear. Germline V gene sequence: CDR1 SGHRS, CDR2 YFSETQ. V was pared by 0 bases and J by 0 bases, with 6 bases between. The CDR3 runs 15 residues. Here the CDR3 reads CASSLESATNEKLFF. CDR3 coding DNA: TGCGCCAGCAGCTTGGAGAGTGCAACTAATGAAAAACTGTTTTTT.

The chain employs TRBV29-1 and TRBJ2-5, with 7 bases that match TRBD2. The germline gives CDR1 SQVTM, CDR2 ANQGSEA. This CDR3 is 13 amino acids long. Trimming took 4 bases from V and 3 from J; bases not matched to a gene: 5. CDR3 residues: CSVGRGGEETQYF. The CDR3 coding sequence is TGCAGCGTTGGGCGGGGAGGGGAAGAGACCCAGTACTTC.

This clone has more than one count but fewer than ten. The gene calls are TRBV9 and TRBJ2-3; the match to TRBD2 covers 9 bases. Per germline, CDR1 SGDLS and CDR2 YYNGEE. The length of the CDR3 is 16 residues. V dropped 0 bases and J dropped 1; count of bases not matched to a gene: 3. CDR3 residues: CASSVVIAGGTDTQYF. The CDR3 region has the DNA TGTGCCAGCAGCGTAGTTATAGCGGGGGGCACAGATACGCAGTATTTT.

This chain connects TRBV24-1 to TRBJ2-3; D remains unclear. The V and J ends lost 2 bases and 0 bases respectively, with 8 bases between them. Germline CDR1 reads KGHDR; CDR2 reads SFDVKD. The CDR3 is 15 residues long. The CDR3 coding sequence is TGTGCCACCAGTGATTACGGGCGTAGCACAGATACGCAGTATTTT. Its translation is CATSDYGRSTDTQYF.

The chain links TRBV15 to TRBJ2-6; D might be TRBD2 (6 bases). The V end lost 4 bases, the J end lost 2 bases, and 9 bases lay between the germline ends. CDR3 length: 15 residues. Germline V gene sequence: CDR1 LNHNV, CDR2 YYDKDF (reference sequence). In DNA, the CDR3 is TGTGCCACCAGCACCACGGGGGCTGGGGCCAACGTCCTGACTTTC. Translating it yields CATSTTGAGANVLTF.

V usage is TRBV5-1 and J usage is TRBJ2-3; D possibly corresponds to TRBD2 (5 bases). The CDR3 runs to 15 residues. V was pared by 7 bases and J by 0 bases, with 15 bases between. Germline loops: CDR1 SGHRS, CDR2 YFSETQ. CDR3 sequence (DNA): TGCGCCAGCCTAGCCGTCGGTGCTAGCACAGATACGCAGTATTTT. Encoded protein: CASLAVGASTDTQYF.

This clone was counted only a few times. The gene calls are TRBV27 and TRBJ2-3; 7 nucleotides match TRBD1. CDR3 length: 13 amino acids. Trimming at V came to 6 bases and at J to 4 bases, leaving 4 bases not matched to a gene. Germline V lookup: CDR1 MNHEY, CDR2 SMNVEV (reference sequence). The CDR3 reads CASSQTGPDTQYF. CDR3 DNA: TGTGCCAGCAGCCAGACAGGGCCAGATACGCAGTATTTT.

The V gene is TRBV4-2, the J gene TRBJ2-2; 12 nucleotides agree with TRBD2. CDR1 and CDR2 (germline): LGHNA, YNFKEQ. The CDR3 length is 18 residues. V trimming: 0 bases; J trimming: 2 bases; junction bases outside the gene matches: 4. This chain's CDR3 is CASSQDGGLAGNTGELFF. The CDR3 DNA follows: TGTGCCAGCAGCCAAGATGGGGGACTAGCGGGCAACACCGGGGAGCTGTTTTTT.

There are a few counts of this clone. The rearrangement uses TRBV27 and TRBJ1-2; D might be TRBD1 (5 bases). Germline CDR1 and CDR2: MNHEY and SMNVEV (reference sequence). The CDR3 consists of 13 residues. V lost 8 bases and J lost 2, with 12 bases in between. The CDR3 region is CASGTNGNYGYTF. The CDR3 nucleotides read TGTGCCAGCGGGACGAACGGCAACTATGGCTACACCTTC.

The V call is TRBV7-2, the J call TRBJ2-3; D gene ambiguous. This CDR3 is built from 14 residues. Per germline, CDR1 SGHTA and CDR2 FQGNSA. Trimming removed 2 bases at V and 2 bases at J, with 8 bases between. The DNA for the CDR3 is TGTGCCAGCAGCTTAACGTACCTCACAGATACGCAGTATTTT. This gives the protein CASSLTYLTDTQYF.

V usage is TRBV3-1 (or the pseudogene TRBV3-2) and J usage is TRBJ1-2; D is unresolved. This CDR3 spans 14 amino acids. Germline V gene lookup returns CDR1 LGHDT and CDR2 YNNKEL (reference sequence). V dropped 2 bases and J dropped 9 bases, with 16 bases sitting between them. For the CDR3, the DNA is TGTGCCAGCAGCCAAATACAGATTGGAAAGAGCTACACCTTC. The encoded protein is CASSQIQIGKSYTF.

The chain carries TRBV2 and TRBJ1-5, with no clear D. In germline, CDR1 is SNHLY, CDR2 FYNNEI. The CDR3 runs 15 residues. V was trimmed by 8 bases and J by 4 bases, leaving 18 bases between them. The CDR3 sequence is CASRAAESGNQPQHF. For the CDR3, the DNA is TGTGCCAGCCGGGCGGCAGAGAGTGGAAATCAGCCCCAGCATTTT.

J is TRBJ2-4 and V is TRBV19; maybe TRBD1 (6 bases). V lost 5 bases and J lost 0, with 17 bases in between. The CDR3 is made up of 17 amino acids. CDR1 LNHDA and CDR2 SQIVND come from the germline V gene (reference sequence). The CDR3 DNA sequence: TGTGCCAGTAGTCCTTTCCGGGACATTGGAGCCAAAAACATTCAGTACTTC. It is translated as CASSPFRDIGAKNIQYF.

The CDR3 loop is CASSFGGNSYEQYV. The CDR3 bases are TGTGCCAGCAGCTTCGGCGGGAACTCCTACGAGCAGTACGTC. V gene TRBV7-2 combines with J gene TRBJ2-7; possibly TRBD2 for D (6 bases). From germline, CDR1 is SGHTA and CDR2 FQGNSA. The V end was cut by 3 bases, the J end by 0 bases, with 9 bases between. CDR3 size: 14 residues.

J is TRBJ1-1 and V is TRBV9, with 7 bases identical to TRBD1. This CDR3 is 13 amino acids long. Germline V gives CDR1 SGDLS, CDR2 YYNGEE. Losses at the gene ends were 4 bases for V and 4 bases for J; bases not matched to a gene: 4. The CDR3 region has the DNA TGTGCCAGCAGCCCACAGGGGAGCACTGAAGCTTTCTTT. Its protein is CASSPQGSTEAFF. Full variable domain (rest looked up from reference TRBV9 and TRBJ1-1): DSGVTQTPKHLITATGQRVTLRCSPRSGDLSVYWYQQSLDQGLQFLIQYYNGEERAKGNILERFSAQQFPDLHSELNLSSLELGDSALYFCASSPQGSTEAFFGQGTRLTVV.

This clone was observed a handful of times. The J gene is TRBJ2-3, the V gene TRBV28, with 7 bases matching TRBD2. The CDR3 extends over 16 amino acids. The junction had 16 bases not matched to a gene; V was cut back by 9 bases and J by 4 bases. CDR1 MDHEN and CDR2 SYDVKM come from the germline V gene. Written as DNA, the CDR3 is TGTGCCAGTGGGCCCCGGGACTATCTTTCTCCAGATACGCAGTATTTT. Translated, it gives CASGPRDYLSPDTQYF.

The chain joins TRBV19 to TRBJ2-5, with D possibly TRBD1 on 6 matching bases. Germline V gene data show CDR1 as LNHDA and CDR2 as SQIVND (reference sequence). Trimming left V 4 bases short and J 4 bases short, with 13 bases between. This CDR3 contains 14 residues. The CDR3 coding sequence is TGTGCCAGTAGTACAGGGGTCTGGCGAGAGACCCAGTACTTC. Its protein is CASSTGVWRETQYF. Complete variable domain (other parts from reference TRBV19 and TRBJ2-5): DGGITQSPKYLFRKEGQNVTLSCEQNLNHDAMYWYRQDPGQGLRLIYYSQIVNDFQKGDIAEGYSVSREKKESFPLTVTSAQKNPTAFYLCASSTGVWRETQYFGPGTRLLVL.

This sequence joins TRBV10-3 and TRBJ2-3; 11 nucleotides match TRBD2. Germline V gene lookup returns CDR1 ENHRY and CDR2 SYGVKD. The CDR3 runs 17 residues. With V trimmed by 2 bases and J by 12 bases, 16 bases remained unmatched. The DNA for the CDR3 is TGTGCCATCAGTGAGATAGGGACTAGCGGCCTGGAGATAGACCAGTATTTT. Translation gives CAISEIGTSGLEIDQYF.

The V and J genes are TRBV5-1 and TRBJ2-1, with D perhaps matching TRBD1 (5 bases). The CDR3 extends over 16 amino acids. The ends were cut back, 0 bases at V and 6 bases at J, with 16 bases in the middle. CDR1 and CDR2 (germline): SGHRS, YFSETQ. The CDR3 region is CASSLDGAPVANEQFF. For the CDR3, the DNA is TGCGCCAGCAGCTTGGATGGGGCCCCGGTGGCCAATGAGCAGTTCTTC.